This T cell receptor beta chain was captured in a study of T cell clonality in common variable immunodeficiency. Study-level results: Common variable immunodeficiency TCR beta sequences reportedly had fewer deletions and N-nucleotide insertions. What drives increased CVID clonality needs T cell subpopulation sequencing. CVID subjects showed higher TCRbeta clonality than healthy controls.

Assay used: immunoSEQ multiplex PCR; TCRdb lists only in-frame clones, some missing. This sample comprises some 32,000 clones, none seen once only. This CDR3 contains 15 residues. V lost 0 bases to trimming and J lost 1 base, with 10 bases between them. Germline V lookup: CDR1 SGHRS, CDR2 YFSETQ. This clone was counted many times. Its antigen is undetermined. From the germline J gene comes the end of the CDR3, since the read stops 3 residues before it. The sequencing sample was made of peripheral blood mononuclear cells. The chain is built from TRBV5-1 and TRBJ1-1, with a weak D call TRBD1 (5 bases). The source of this sequence is a person aged 18 to 75 in good health. The CDR3 bases that were read are TGCGCCAGCAGCTTGGGCGGGGGGGGGAACACTGAA. This gives the protein CASSLGGGGNTE. The whole CDR3 region reads CASSLGGGGNTEAFF.